This is a list of T cell receptor beta chains from one sample in a study of cytomegalovirus exposure and HLA in healthy donors. Sequencing was performed with immunoSEQ multiplex PCR; in TCRdb, only in-frame clones are kept and a portion is missing. The top ten clones hold roughly 1.9% of a sample with approximately 220,000 clones, roughly 79% of them seen once. Sequencing was done on a sample of PBMCs. These TCRs come from a young man in good health and CMV-seronegative. Each CDR3 is given with its conserved first and last residue. The order of the fields is V gene, J gene, D gene, clone size, CDR3 DNA, CDR3 protein. The D gene is left open where the match is weak. The size entry is marked missing in some rows and otherwise reads once, few, many or a size class.

V: TRBV4-1
J: TRBJ1-2
D: TRBD1
size: -
DNA: TGCGCCAGCAGCCAAGATCTCGCTAGGACAGGGAAGGGCTATGGCTACACCTTC
CDR3: CASSQDLARTGKGYGYTF

V: TRBV27
J: TRBJ1-5
D: -
size: -
DNA: TGTGCCAGCAGCAAGACAGGATACAGCAATCAGCCCCAGCATTTT
CDR3: CASSKTGYSNQPQHF

V: TRBV5-6
J: TRBJ1-3
D: TRBD1
size: -
DNA: TGTGCCAGCAGCCCCCAGGGGGTTGGAAACACCATATATTTT
CDR3: CASSPQGVGNTIYF

V: TRBV9
J: TRBJ2-3
D: -
size: -
DNA: TGTGCCAGCAGCCCCCGAGGGGGGGGATTCACAGATACGCAGTATTTT
CDR3: CASSPRGGGFTDTQYF

V: TRBV4-3
J: TRBJ2-2
D: TRBD2
size: -
DNA: TGCGCCAGCAGCCAAGAGTGGGGGAGGGCCGGGGAGCTGTTTTTT
CDR3: CASSQEWGRAGELFF

V: TRBV11-3
J: TRBJ2-7
D: -
size: once
DNA: TGTGCCAGCAGCTTAGCTTACGAGCAGTACTTC
CDR3: CASSLAYEQYF

V: TRBV19
J: TRBJ2-3
D: TRBD2
size: -
DNA: TGTGCCAGTAGTATCTCCTGGGGAGGGTCTAGCACAGATACGCAGTATTTT
CDR3: CASSISWGGSSTDTQYF

V: TRBV6-1
J: TRBJ1-2
D: -
size: -
DNA: TGTGCCAGCACCCGAACGGGAGCTAACTATGGCTACACCTTC
CDR3: CASTRTGANYGYTF

V: TRBV4-2
J: TRBJ1-5
D: -
size: -
DNA: TGTGCCAGCAGCCAAGATCCCGGACAGACCAATCAGCCCCAGCATTTT
CDR3: CASSQDPGQTNQPQHF

V: TRBV6-5
J: TRBJ2-1
D: -
size: -
DNA: TGTGCCAGCAGTCTAGGCAATGAGCAGTTCTTC
CDR3: CASSLGNEQFF

V: TRBV5-8
J: TRBJ2-7
D: TRBD2
size: -
DNA: TGTGCCAGCAGCTTGGATCTGGGGGGGACCTACGAGCAGTACTTC
CDR3: CASSLDLGGTYEQYF

V: TRBV7-9
J: TRBJ1-4
D: -
size: medium-sized
DNA: TGTGCTGGGGGCGGGCTCAATGAAAAGCTGTTTTTT
CDR3: CAGGGLNEKLFF

V: TRBV2
J: TRBJ2-1
D: TRBD2
size: -
DNA: TGTGCCAGCAGTATGGGACTAGCGGGCGTGGGCTCCTACAATGAGCAGTTCTTC
CDR3: CASSMGLAGVGSYNEQFF

V: TRBV27
J: TRBJ2-5
D: TRBD2
size: -
DNA: TGTGCCAGCAATTTTCTAGCGGGAGGGCCCCAGGAGACCCAGTACTTC
CDR3: CASNFLAGGPQETQYF

V: TRBV11-2
J: TRBJ1-6
D: TRBD1
size: -
DNA: TGTGCCAGCAGCCAGAGACAGGGAGGCAATTCACCCCTCCACTTT
CDR3: CASSQRQGGNSPLHF

V: TRBV25-1
J: TRBJ1-4
D: -
size: -
DNA: TGTGCCAGCAGTCTCCAGGGCAATGAAAAACTGTTTTTT
CDR3: CASSLQGNEKLFF